This is a list of T cell receptor beta chains from one sample in a study of blood T cell repertoires in COVID-19. Here immunoSEQ multiplex PCR was the method, and the copy in TCRdb shows in-frame clones only, minus some. The sample yields about 330,000 clones, nearly 90% seen once. Sequenced sample: PBMCs or T cells enriched from blood (not recorded which). The receptor source for this set is a woman aged 25 to 39 who had recovered from COVID-19. Each CDR3 is given with its conserved first and last residue. A D gene is named only where the DNA matches it firmly. Part of the rows lack a size; the others show once, few, many or a class for expanded clones.

v_gene,j_gene,abundance,d_gene,CDR3nt,CDR3aa
TRBV3-1/TRBV3-2,TRBJ2-4,NA,TRBD2,TGTGCCAGCAGCTTTCGGACTAGCGGGGGAGAAAACATTCAGTACTTC,CASSFRTSGGENIQYF
TRBV2,TRBJ1-1,NA,NA,TGTGCCAGCAGTGAAACGGGCAGGGGAAACACTGAAGCTTTCTTT,CASSETGRGNTEAFF
TRBV5-8,TRBJ1-2,NA,TRBD1,TGTGCCAGCAGCCCCCGGACAGGGCCTAACTATGGCTACACCTTC,CASSPRTGPNYGYTF
TRBV6-2/TRBV6-3,TRBJ1-1,NA,NA,TGTGCCAGCAGTTATGGCGGGAAAGTCGTCTTT,CASSYGGKVVF
TRBV4-3,TRBJ2-2,NA,NA,TGCGCCAGCAGCCAAGATAGTGGGGGGGCCGGAACCGGGGAGCTGTTTTTT,CASSQDSGGAGTGELFF
TRBV28,TRBJ1-2,NA,NA,TGTGCCAGCAAAAAGGGAGGGGGCTATGGCTACACCTTC,CASKKGGGYGYTF
TRBV27,TRBJ1-1,NA,TRBD1,TGTGCCAGCAGCCCTCAGGGGGTGGGGAAGTCTACTGAAGCTTTCTTT,CASSPQGVGKSTEAFF
TRBV7-9,TRBJ1-2,NA,NA,TGTGCCAGCAGCTCTACAGGGTCGTATGGCTACACCTTC,CASSSTGSYGYTF
TRBV3-1/TRBV3-2,TRBJ1-2,NA,NA,TGTGCCAGCAGCCCGGTTCGGGGACTTGGCTACACCTTC,CASSPVRGLGYTF
TRBV19,TRBJ1-2,once,TRBD1,TGTGCCAGTAGTATTCTTTCGACAGGGGGCTATGGCTACACCTTC,CASSILSTGGYGYTF
TRBV6-4,TRBJ2-2,NA,TRBD1,TGTGCCAGCAGTGAACAGGGGGAGACCGGGGAGCTGTTTTTT,CASSEQGETGELFF
TRBV12-3/TRBV12-4,TRBJ1-2,NA,TRBD1,TGTGCCAGCAGATGGACAGGGCGGGGTGGCTACACCTTC,CASRWTGRGGYTF
TRBV12-5,TRBJ2-3,NA,NA,TGTGCTAGTGGTTTGGTACAGGTCACAGATACGCAGTATTTT,CASGLVQVTDTQYF
TRBV29-1,TRBJ1-2,NA,NA,TGCAGCGCAGGACAGACTTATGGCTACACCTTC,CSAGQTYGYTF
TRBV7-2,TRBJ2-3,NA,NA,TGTGCCAGCAGCTTAGGTCTCACAGATACGCAGTATTTT,CASSLGLTDTQYF
TRBV7-9,TRBJ2-1,few,TRBD1,TGTGCCAGCAGCTACAGACAGGGGGATCACAATGAGCAGTTCTTC,CASSYRQGDHNEQFF
TRBV3-1/TRBV3-2,TRBJ1-1,NA,NA,TGTGCCAGCAGCCGAACAGGGATGAACACTGAAGCTTTCTTT,CASSRTGMNTEAFF
TRBV9,TRBJ1-1,few,NA,TGTGCCAGCAGCGTAGAACAAATGAACACTGAAGCTTTCTTT,CASSVEQMNTEAFF
TRBV5-8,TRBJ2-3,NA,NA,TGTGCCAGCAGCCAATTCGGAGCGATCACAGATACGCAGTATTTT,CASSQFGAITDTQYF
TRBV19,TRBJ2-5,NA,NA,TGTGCCAGTAGTCTTTACAGGGGGGGACCGGGGGAGACCCAGTACTTC,CASSLYRGGPGETQYF
TRBV4-3,TRBJ1-2,NA,TRBD1,TGCGCCAGCAGCCAAGAGGGACAGGGATCGTATGGCTACACCTTC,CASSQEGQGSYGYTF
TRBV5-1,TRBJ2-2,NA,NA,TGCGCCAGCAGCTTGGTGGCACAGATAAACACCGGGGAGCTGTTTTTT,CASSLVAQINTGELFF
TRBV4-1,TRBJ2-3,NA,NA,TGCGCCAGCAGCCAGAGGGCGGATACGCAGTATTTT,CASSQRADTQYF
TRBV2,TRBJ2-7,NA,TRBD1,TGTGCCAGCAGTGGAGCCGAGGACAGGGTTTTCTACGAGCAGTACTTC,CASSGAEDRVFYEQYF
TRBV10-3,TRBJ1-4,NA,NA,TGTGCCATCAGTGAGTCCATCGGAGAGACAACTAATGAAAAACTGTTTTTT,CAISESIGETTNEKLFF
TRBV30,TRBJ1-1,once,TRBD1,TGTGCCTGGACCTGGGACAGGAACACTGAAGCTTTCTTT,CAWTWDRNTEAFF
TRBV30,TRBJ1-2,NA,NA,TGTGCCTGGGCTTTGAGTGGTGGCTACACCTTC,CAWALSGGYTF
TRBV7-3,TRBJ1-1,few,TRBD1,TGTGCCAGCAGCGTCGACAGGGACACTGAAGCTTTCTTT,CASSVDRDTEAFF
TRBV6-5,TRBJ1-6,once,NA,TGTGCCAGCAGTTGGCGGGGGTCACCCCTCCACTTT,CASSWRGSPLHF
TRBV2,TRBJ2-3,NA,TRBD2,TGTGCCAGCAGTGTCGCAACTAGCGGGGGGGCCGCGCAGTATTTT,CASSVATSGGAAQYF
TRBV6-2/TRBV6-3,TRBJ1-5,NA,NA,TGTGCCAGCACCCCGGAGGGAAGCAATCAGCCCCAGCATTTT,CASTPEGSNQPQHF
TRBV5-4,TRBJ2-7,NA,NA,TGTGCCAGCAGCTTGACCGGGACACGCCCCTACGAGCAGTACTTC,CASSLTGTRPYEQYF
TRBV5-1,TRBJ2-2,NA,NA,TGCGCCAGCAGCTTGGTGGGGGGACGCGGGCACACCGGGGAGCTGTTTTTT,CASSLVGGRGHTGELFF
TRBV7-6,TRBJ1-2,once,NA,TGTGCCAGCAGCTTAGGACAGAAAGACTATGGCTACACCTTC,CASSLGQKDYGYTF
TRBV7-2,TRBJ1-1,NA,TRBD1,TGTGCCAGCAGCCTACAGGGGGCTACGGCTGAAGCTTTCTTT,CASSLQGATAEAFF
TRBV5-1,TRBJ1-1,NA,TRBD1,TGCGCCAGCAGCCCGGGACAGTGGAACACTGAAGCTTTCTTT,CASSPGQWNTEAFF